The rows below give T cell receptor beta chains drawn from one sample of a study of cytomegalovirus exposure and HLA in healthy donors. Method: immunoSEQ multiplex PCR; TCRdb's copy keeps in-frame clones and lacks some. The table lists fewer than 250,000 clones, 65% to 75% of them singletons. Source material: PBMCs. The receptors here all came from a man aged 30 to 45 in good health and CMV-seropositive. CDR3s include the opening cysteine and the closing phenylalanine or tryptophan. A D gene is named only where the DNA matches it firmly. Clone size is stated in some rows and not others, as once, few, many or a class when expanded.

size: NA
V: TRBV23-1
D: NA
J: TRBJ1-3
CDR3: CASSQSAGEDTGNTIYF
DNA: TGCGCCAGCAGTCAATCCGCCGGGGAAGACACTGGAAACACCATATATTTT

size: NA
V: TRBV5-1
D: NA
J: TRBJ1-4
CDR3: CASSPDLVGEKLFF
DNA: TGCGCCAGCAGCCCAGATCTGGTGGGCGAAAAACTGTTTTTT

size: NA
V: TRBV19
D: NA
J: TRBJ1-4
CDR3: CASSLDRIANEKLFF
DNA: TGTGCCAGTAGCTTAGACAGAATTGCCAATGAAAAACTGTTTTTT

size: NA
V: TRBV7-9
D: TRBD1
J: TRBJ1-4
CDR3: CASSLGQAKRKLFF
DNA: TGTGCCAGCAGCCTCGGACAGGCGAAACGGAAACTGTTTTTT

size: once
V: TRBV7-2
D: NA
J: TRBJ1-6
CDR3: CASSLTVDSPLHF
DNA: TGTGCCAGCAGCTTGACAGTCGATTCACCCCTCCACTTT

size: NA
V: TRBV28
D: TRBD1
J: TRBJ2-7
CDR3: CASNPRGQGTPYEQYF
DNA: TGTGCCAGCAATCCCAGAGGACAGGGGACTCCCTACGAGCAGTACTTC

size: few
V: TRBV6-5
D: NA
J: TRBJ2-7
CDR3: CASSYSERYVDYEQYF
DNA: TGTGCCAGCAGTTACAGTGAACGGTATGTCGACTACGAGCAGTACTTC

size: once
V: TRBV28
D: NA
J: TRBJ2-7
CDR3: CASSLPGSYEQYF
DNA: TGTGCCAGCAGTTTACCGGGCTCCTACGAGCAGTACTTC

size: NA
V: TRBV2
D: NA
J: TRBJ2-7
CDR3: CASSVSQGGYEQYF
DNA: TGTGCCAGCAGTGTTAGTCAGGGGGGATACGAGCAGTACTTC

size: NA
V: TRBV21-1
D: NA
J: TRBJ2-5
CDR3: CASRGTDQETQYF
DNA: TGTGCCAGCCGGGGGACAGACCAAGAGACCCAGTACTTC

size: NA
V: TRBV18
D: TRBD1
J: TRBJ1-2
CDR3: CASSPATGEGYTF
DNA: TGTGCCAGCTCACCAGCAACAGGGGAAGGCTACACCTTC